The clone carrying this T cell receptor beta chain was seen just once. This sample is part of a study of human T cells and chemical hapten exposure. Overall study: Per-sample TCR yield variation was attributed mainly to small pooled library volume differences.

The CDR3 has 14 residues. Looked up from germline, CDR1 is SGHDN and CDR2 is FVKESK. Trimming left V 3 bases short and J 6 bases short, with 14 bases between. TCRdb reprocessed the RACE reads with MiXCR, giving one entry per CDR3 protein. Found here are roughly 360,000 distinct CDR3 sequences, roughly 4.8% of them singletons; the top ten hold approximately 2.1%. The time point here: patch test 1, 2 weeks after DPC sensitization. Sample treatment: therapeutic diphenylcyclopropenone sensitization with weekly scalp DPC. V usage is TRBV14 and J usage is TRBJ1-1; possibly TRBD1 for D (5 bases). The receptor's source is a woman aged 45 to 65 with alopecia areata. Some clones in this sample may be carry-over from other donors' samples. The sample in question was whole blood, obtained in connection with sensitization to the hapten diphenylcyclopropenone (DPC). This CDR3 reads CASSQGGGVPEAFF. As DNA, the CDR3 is TGTGCCAGCAGCCAGGGGGGAGGGGTCCCTGAAGCTTTCTTT. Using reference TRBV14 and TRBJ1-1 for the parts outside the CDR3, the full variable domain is EAGVTQFPSHSVIEKGQTVTLRCDPISGHDNLYWYRRVMGKEIKFLLHFVKESKQDESGMPNNRFLAERTGGTYSTLKVQPAELEDSGVYFCASSQGGGVPEAFFGQGTRLTVV.